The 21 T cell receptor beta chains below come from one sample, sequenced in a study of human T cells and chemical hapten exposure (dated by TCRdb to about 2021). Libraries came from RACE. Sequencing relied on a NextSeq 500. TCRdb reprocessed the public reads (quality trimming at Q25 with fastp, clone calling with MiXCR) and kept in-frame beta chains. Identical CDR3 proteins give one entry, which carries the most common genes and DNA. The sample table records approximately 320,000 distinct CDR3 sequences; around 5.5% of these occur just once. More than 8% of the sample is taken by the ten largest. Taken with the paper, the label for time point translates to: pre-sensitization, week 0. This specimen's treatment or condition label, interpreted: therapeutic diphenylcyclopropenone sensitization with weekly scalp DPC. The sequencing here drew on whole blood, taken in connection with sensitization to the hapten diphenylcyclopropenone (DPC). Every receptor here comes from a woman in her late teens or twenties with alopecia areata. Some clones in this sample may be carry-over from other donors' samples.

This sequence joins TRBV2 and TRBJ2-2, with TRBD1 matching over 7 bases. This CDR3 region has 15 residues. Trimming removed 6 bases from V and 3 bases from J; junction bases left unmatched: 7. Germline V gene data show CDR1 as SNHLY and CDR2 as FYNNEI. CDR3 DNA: TGTGCCAGCAGGGTACAGGGGATGGACACCGGGGAGCTGTTTTTT. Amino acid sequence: CASRVQGMDTGELFF.

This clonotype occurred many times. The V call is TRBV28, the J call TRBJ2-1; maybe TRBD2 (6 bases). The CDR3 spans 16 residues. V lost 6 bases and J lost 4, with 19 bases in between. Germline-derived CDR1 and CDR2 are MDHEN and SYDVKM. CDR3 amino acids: CASRAKNRGWYNEQFF. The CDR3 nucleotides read TGTGCCAGCAGAGCAAAGAATCGGGGGTGGTACAATGAGCAGTTCTTC.

CDR3 protein: CASSGRTAQPQHF. CDR3 nucleotide sequence: TGTGCCAGTAGTGGCAGGACAGCTCAGCCCCAGCATTTT. The chain links TRBV19 to TRBJ1-5; perhaps TRBD1 as D (6 bases). The CDR3 totals 13 residues. V lost 5 bases, J lost 6 bases, and 11 bases lay in between. Germline CDR1 is LNHDA and CDR2 is SQIVND (reference sequence).

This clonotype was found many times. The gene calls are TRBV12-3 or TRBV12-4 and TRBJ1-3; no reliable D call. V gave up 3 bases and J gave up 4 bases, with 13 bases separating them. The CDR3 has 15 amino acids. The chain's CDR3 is CASSFSPSGGNTIYF. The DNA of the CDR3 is TGTGCCAGCAGTTTCTCCCCCTCTGGGGGAAACACCATATATTTT.

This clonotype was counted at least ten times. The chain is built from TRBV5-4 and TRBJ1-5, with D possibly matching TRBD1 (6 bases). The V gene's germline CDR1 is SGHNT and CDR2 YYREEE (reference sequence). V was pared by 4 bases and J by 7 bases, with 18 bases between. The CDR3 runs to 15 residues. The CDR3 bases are TGTGCCAGCAGCCGGGGGGCCTCCGTCCCGCAGCCCCAGCATTTT. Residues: CASSRGASVPQPQHF.

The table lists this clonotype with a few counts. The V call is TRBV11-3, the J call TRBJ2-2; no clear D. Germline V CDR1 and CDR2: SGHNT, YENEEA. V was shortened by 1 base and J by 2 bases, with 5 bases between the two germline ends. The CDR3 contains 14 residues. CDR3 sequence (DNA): TGTGCCAGCAGCTTAGCTCCAAACACCGGGGAGCTGTTTTTT. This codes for CASSLAPNTGELFF.

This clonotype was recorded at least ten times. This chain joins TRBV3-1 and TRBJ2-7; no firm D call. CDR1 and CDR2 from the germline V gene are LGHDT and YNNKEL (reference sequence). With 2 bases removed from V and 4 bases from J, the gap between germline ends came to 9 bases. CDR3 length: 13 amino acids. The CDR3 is CASSQRNRYEQYF. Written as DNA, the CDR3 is TGTGCCAGCAGCCAACGGAACCGGTACGAGCAGTACTTC.

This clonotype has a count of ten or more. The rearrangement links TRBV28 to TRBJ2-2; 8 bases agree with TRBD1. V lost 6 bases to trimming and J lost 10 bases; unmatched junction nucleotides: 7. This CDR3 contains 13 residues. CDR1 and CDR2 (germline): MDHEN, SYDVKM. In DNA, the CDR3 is TGTGCCAGCAGGGGACAGGTCGAAGAGGAGCTGTTTTTT. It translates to CASRGQVEEELFF.

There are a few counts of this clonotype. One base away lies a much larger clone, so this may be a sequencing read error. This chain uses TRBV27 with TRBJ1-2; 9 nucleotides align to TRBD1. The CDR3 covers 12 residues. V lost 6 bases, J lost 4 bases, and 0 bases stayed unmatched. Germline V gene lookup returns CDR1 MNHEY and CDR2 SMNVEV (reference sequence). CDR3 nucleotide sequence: TGTGCCAGCAGGACAGGGGGCTATGGCTACACCTTC. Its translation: CASRTGGYGYTF.

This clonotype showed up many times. In DNA, the CDR3 is TGTGCCAGCAGTCCCGGCCCTAGCACAGATACGCAGTATTTT. Its translation is CASSPGPSTDTQYF. This chain uses TRBV6-6 with TRBJ2-3; D uncertain. The CDR3 has 14 residues. V lost 5 bases and J 0 bases, leaving 9 bases between the germline ends. Germline CDR1 reads MNHNY; CDR2 reads SVGAGI (reference sequence).

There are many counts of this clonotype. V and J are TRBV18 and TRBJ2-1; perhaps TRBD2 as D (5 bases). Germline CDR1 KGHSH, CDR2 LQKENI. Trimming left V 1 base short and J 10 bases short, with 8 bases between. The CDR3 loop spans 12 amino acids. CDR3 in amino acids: CASSPLRGEQFF. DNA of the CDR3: TGTGCCAGCTCACCACTGCGCGGGGAGCAGTTCTTC.

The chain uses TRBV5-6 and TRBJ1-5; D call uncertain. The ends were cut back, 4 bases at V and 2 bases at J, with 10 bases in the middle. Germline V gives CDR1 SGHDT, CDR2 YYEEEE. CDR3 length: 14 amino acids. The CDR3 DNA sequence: TGTGCCAGCAGCCCCGACGGACGCAATCAGCCCCAGCATTTT. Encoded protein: CASSPDGRNQPQHF.

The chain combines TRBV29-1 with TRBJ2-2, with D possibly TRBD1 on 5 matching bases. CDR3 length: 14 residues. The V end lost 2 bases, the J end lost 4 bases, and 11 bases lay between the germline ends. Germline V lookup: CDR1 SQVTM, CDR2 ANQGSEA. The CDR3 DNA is TGCAGCGTTGAACGGCAGGGTAGCACCGGGGAGCTGTTTTTT. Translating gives CSVERQGSTGELFF.

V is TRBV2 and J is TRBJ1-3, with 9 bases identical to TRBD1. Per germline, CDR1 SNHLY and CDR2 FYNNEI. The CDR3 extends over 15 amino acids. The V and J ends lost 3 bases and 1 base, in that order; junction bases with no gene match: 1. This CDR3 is CASSEGQGSGNTIYF. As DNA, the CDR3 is TGTGCCAGCAGTGAGGGACAGGGATCTGGAAACACCATATATTTT.

This CDR3 is CASSPQDRSNQPQHF. Written as DNA, the CDR3 is TGTGCCAGCAGTCCCCAGGACAGGTCTAATCAGCCCCAGCATTTT. The chain has TRBV12-3 or TRBV12-4 and TRBJ1-5; 7 nucleotides line up with TRBD1. This CDR3 contains 15 residues. The V and J ends lost 5 bases and 4 bases, in that order; junction bases with no gene match: 8.

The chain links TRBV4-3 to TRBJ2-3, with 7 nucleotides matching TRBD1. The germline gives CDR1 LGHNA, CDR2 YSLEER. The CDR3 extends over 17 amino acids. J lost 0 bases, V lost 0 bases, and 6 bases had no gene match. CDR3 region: CASSQESAGGSTDTQYF. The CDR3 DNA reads TGCGCCAGCAGCCAAGAATCGGCAGGGGGAAGCACAGATACGCAGTATTTT.

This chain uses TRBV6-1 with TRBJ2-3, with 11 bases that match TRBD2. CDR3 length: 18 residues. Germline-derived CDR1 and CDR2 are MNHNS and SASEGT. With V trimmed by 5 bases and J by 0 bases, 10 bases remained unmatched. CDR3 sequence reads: CASSRGTSGISSTDTQYF. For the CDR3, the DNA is TGTGCCAGCAGTCGCGGGACTAGCGGTATCTCTAGCACAGATACGCAGTATTTT.

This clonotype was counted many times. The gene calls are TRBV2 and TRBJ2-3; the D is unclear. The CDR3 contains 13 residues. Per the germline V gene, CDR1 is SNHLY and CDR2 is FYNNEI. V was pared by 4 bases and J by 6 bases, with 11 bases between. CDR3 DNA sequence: TGTGCCAGCAGTGGAGAATATGTGGATACGCAGTATTTT. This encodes CASSGEYVDTQYF.

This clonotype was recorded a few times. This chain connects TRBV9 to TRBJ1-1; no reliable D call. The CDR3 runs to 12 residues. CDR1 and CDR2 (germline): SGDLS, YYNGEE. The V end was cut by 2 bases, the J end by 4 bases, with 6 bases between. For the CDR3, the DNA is TGTGCCAGCAGCGTTTCCGGCACTGAAGCTTTCTTT. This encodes CASSVSGTEAFF.

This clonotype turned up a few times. This chain's CDR3 is CASSRTSGALETQYF. The CDR3 DNA reads TGTGCCAGCAGTCGGACTAGCGGGGCCTTGGAGACCCAGTACTTC. This sequence joins TRBV12-3 or TRBV12-4 and TRBJ2-5; 12 bases match TRBD2. Unmatched junction bases numbered 6, after V lost 5 bases and J lost 5 bases. This CDR3 region has 15 residues.

The DNA of the CDR3 is TGCAGTGCTAGAGATAGGGGAACTAACTATGGCTACACCTTC. Protein product: CSARDRGTNYGYTF. The chain joins TRBV20-1 to TRBJ1-2; weak D call: TRBD1 (5 bases). Trimming took off 0 bases at V and 0 bases at J, with 8 bases between the two ends. This CDR3 spans 14 amino acids. Germline V CDR1 and CDR2: DFQATT, SNEGSKA (reference sequence).